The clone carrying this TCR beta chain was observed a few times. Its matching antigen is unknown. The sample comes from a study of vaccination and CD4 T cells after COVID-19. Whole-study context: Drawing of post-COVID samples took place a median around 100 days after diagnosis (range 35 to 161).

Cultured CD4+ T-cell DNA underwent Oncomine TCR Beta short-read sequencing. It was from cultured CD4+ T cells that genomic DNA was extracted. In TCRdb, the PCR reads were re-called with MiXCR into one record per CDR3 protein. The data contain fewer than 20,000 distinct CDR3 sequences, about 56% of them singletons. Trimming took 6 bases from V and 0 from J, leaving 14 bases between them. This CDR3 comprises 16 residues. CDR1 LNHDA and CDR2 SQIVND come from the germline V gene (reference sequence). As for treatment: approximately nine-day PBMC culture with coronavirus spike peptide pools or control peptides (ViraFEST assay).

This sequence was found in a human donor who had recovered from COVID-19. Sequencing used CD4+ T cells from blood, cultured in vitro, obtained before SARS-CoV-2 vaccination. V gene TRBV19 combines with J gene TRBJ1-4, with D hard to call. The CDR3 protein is CASRTTGPATNEKLFF. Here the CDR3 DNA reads TGTGCCAGTAGAACCACCGGGCCTGCAACTAATGAAAAACTGTTTTTT.